This entry features one T cell receptor beta chain sequence. Its matching antigen is unknown. Relative to the germline gene, one junction end is altered; a read error may explain this. The entry originates in a study of blood T cells in healthy people across ages. Overall study results and limits: Naive CD4+ cell counts and diversity both ran higher in long-lived than in aged donors.

Then a second PCR, running roughly 6 to 11 cycles, was carried out with a sample-barcoded 5' primer and a J-beta primer mix. TCRdb re-called the 5' RACE reads with MiXCR, one entry per CDR3 protein. The sample holds about 1.8 million distinct CDR3 sequences, around half seen once. Input material: blood. The receptor comes from a woman aged 40 to 49 in good health.

The CDR3 DNA sequence: TGTGCTAGCAGCTTAACGGGACTTTCTATAGAGACCCAGTACTTC. It codes for CASSLTGLSIETQYF. The chain uses TRBV7-7 and TRBJ2-5, with a tentative D call TRBD2 (6 bases). The CDR3 sequence is 15 residues long. Per the germline V gene, CDR1 is SSHAT and CDR2 is FNYEAQ (reference sequence).